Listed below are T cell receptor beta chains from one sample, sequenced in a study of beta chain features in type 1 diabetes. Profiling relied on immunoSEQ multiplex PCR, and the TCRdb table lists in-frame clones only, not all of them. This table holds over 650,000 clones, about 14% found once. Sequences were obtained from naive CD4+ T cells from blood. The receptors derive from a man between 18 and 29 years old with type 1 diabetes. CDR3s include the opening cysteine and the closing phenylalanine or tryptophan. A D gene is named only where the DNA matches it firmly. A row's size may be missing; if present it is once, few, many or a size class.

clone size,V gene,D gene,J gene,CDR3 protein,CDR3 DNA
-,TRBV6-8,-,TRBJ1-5,CASTQSGGRRPQHF,TGTGCCAGCACTCAATCCGGGGGCCGAAGGCCCCAGCATTTT
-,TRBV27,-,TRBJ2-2,CASSLIEANTGELFF,TGTGCCAGCAGCCTAATTGAAGCGAACACCGGGGAGCTGTTTTTT
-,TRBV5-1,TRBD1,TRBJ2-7,CASSSGTGPYEQYF,TGCGCCAGCAGCTCCGGGACAGGGCCCTACGAGCAGTACTTC
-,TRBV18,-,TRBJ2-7,CASSSSYEQYF,TGTGCCAGCTCGAGCTCCTACGAGCAGTACTTC
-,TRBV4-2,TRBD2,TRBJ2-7,CASSQVRGTRSYEQYF,TGTGCCAGCAGCCAAGTCCGAGGGACTAGGTCCTACGAGCAGTACTTC
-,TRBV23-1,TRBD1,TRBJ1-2,CASSRQGGEYYGYTF,TGCGCCAGCAGTCGACAGGGAGGGGAGTACTATGGCTACACCTTC
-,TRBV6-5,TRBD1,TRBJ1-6,CASRTGSYNSPLHF,TGTGCCAGTCGGACAGGGAGTTATAATTCACCCCTCCACTTT
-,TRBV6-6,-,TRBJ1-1,CASSEPVLEAFF,TGTGCCAGCAGTGAGCCCGTGCTTGAGGCTTTCTTT
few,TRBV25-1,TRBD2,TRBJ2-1,CASSDPLAGGSYNEQFF,TGTGCCAGCAGTGATCCCCTAGCGGGAGGCTCCTACAATGAGCAGTTCTTC
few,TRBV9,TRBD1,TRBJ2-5,CASSRTGIPSQETQYF,TGTGCCAGCAGCCGGACAGGCATACCGAGCCAAGAGACCCAGTACTTC
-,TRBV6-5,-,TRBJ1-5,CASSYDRYQPQHF,TGTGCCAGCAGTTACGACAGGTATCAGCCCCAGCATTTT
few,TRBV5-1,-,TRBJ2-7,CASSFLDEDEQYF,TGCGCCAGCAGCTTCCTCGACGAGGACGAGCAGTACTTC
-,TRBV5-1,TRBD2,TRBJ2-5,CASRLGSSGTETQYF,TGCGCCAGCAGACTTGGGTCCAGCGGGACTGAGACCCAGTACTTC
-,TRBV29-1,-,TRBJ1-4,CSVRPLSGDLREKLFF,TGCAGCGTCCGCCCCCTTTCAGGGGATCTTCGTGAAAAACTGTTTTTT
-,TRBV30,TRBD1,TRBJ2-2,CAWGTGLSTGELFF,TGTGCCTGGGGGACAGGGCTGAGCACCGGGGAGCTGTTTTTT
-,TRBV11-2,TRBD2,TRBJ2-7,CASSHHLSGALF,TGTGCCAGCAGCCACCACCTTAGCGGGGCCCTCTTC
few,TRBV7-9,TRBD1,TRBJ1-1,CASSLTGNRGTEAFF,TGTGCCAGCAGCCTGACAGGGAATCGAGGTACTGAAGCTTTCTTT
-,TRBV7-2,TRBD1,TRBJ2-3,CASSRAGGGTDTQYF,TGTGCCAGCAGCCGAGCAGGGGGCGGCACAGATACGCAGTATTTT
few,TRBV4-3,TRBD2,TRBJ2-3,CASSQDERGSTDTQYF,TGCGCCAGCAGCCAAGACGAGCGGGGGAGCACAGATACGCAGTATTTT
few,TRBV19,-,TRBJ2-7,CASTRDLQDYEQYF,TGTGCCAGTACGAGGGACTTACAGGACTACGAGCAGTACTTC
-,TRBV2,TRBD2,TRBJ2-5,CASGRLAGETQYF,TGTGCCAGCGGGCGACTAGCGGGGGAGACCCAGTACTTC
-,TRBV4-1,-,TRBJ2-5,CASSQGIEETQYF,TGCGCCAGCAGCCAAGGTATCGAAGAGACCCAGTACTTC
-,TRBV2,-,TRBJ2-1,CASRREGASYNEQFF,TGTGCCAGCAGGAGGGAGGGGGCCTCCTACAATGAGCAGTTCTTC
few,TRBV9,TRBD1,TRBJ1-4,CASSATGRNEKLFF,TGTGCCAGCAGCGCGACAGGGCGTAATGAAAAACTGTTTTTT
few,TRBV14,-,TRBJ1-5,CASSPQGNQPQHF,TGTGCCAGCAGCCCGCAGGGAAATCAGCCCCAGCATTTT
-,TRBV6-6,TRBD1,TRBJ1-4,CASSYSGGTLNEKLFF,TGTGCCAGCAGTTACTCAGGGGGCACCCTTAATGAAAAACTGTTTTTT